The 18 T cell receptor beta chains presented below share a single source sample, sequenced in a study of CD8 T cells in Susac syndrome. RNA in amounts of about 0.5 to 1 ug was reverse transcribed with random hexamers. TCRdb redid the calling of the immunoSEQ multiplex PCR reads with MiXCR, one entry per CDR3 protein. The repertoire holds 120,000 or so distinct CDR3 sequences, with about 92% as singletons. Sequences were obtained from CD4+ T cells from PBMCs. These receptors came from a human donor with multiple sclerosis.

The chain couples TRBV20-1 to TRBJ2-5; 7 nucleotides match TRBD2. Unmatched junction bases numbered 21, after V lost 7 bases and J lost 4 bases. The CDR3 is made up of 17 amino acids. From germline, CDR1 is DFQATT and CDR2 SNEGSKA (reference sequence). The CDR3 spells CSGDPIIAGTQGETQYF. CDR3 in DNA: TGCAGTGGGGACCCCATAATAGCGGGTACTCAGGGAGAGACCCAGTACTTC.

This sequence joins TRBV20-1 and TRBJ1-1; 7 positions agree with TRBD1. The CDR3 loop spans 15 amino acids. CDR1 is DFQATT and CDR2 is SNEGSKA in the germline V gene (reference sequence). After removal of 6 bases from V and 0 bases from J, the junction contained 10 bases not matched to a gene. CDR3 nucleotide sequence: TGCAGTGCCGCCCGGGACAGAAGTATGAACACTGAAGCTTTCTTT. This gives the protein CSAARDRSMNTEAFF.

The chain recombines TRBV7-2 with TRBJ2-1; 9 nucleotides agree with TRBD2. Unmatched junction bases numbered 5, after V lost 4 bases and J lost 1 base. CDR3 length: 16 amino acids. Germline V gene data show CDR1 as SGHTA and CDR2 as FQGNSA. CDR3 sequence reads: CASSSVAGASYNEQFF. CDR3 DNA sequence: TGTGCCAGCAGCTCCGTAGCGGGGGCTTCCTACAATGAGCAGTTCTTC.

The CDR3 coding sequence is TGTGCCAGCTCACCGGCCGGGACAAGTAGGACTGAAGCTTTCTTT. It translates to CASSPAGTSRTEAFF. V gene TRBV18 combines with J gene TRBJ1-1; tentative D call: TRBD1 (6 bases). CDR1 is KGHSH and CDR2 is LQKENI in the germline V gene. V was clipped by 3 bases and J by 5 bases, with 16 bases between them. There are 15 residues in the CDR3.

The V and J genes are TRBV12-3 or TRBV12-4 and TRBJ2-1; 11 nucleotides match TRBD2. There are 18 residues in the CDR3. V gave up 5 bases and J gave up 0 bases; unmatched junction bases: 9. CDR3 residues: CASSAGLAGGSSYNEQFF. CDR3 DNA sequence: TGTGCCAGCAGTGCCGGGCTAGCGGGGGGTAGCTCCTACAATGAGCAGTTCTTC.

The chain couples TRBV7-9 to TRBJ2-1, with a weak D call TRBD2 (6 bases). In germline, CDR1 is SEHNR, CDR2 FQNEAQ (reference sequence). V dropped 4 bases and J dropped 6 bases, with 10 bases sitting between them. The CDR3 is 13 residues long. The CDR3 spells CASSSQTSNEQFF. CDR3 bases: TGTGCCAGCAGCTCGCAGACTAGCAATGAGCAGTTCTTC.

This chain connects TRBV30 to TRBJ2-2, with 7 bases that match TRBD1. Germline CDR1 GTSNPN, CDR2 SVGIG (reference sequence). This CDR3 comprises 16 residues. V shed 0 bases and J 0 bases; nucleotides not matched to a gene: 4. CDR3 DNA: TGTGCCTGGAGTGTAGAAGGGACAGCGAACACCGGGGAGCTGTTTTTT. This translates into CAWSVEGTANTGELFF.

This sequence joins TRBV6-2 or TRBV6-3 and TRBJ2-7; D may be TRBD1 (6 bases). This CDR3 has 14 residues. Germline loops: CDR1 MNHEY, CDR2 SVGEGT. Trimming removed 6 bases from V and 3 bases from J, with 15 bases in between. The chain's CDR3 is CASSPPGQLYEQYF. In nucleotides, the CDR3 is TGTGCCAGCAGCCCACCGGGACAACTCTACGAGCAGTACTTC.

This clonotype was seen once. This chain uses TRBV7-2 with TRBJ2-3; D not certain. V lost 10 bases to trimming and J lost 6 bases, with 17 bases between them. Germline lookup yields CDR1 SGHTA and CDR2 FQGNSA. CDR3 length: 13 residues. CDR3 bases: TGTGCCAACGAACTTGGGGTCTGGGATACGCAGTATTTT. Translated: CANELGVWDTQYF. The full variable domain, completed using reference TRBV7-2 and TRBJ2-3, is GAGVSQSPSNKVTEKGKDVELRCDPISGHTALYWYRQSLGQGLEFLIYFQGNSAPDKSGLPSDRFSAERTGGSVSTLTIQRTQQEDSAVYLCANELGVWDTQYFGPGTRLTVL.

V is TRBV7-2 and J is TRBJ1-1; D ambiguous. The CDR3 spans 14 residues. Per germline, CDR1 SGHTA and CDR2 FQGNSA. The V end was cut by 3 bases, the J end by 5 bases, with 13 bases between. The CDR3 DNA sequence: TGTGCCAGCAGCTTGGGAGTTTTGGGGACTGAAGCTTTCTTT. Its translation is CASSLGVLGTEAFF.

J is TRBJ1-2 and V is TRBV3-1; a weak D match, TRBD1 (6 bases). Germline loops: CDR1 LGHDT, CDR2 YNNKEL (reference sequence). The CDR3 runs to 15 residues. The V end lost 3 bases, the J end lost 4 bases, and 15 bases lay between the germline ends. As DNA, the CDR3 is TGTGCCAGCAGCCAGATGGGACGAGGGGGCTATGGCTACACCTTC. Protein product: CASSQMGRGGYGYTF.

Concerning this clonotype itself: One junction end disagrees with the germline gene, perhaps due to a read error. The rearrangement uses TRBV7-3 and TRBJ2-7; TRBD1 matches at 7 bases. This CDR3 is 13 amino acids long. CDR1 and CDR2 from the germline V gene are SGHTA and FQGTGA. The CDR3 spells CASSLPGQVLLNF. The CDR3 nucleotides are TGTGCCAGCAGTCTGCCCGGACAGGTCCTGTTGAACTTC.

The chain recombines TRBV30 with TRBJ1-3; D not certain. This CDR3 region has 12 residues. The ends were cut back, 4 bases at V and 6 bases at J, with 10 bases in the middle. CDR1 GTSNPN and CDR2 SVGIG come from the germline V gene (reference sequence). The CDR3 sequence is CAWIYPENTIYF. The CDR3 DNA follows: TGTGCCTGGATTTATCCTGAAAACACCATATATTTT. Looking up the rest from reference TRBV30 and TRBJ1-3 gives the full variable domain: SQTIHQWPATLVQPVGSPLSLECTVEGTSNPNLYWYRQAAGRGLQLLFYSVGIGQISSEVPQNLSASRPQDRQFILSSKKLLLSDSGFYLCAWIYPENTIYFGEGSWLTVV.

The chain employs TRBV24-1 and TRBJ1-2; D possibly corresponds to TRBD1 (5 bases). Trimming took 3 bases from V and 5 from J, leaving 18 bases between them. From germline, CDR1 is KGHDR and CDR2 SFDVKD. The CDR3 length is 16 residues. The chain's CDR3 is CATSDGRAKGPYGYTF. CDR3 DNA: TGTGCCACCAGTGATGGTAGGGCCAAGGGGCCTTATGGCTACACCTTC.

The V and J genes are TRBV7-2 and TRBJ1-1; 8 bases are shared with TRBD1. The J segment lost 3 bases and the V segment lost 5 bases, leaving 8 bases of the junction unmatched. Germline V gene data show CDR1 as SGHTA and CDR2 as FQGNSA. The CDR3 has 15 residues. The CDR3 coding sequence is TGTGCCAGCAGCACCCGGACAGGGAGCGACACTGAAGCTTTCTTT. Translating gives CASSTRTGSDTEAFF.

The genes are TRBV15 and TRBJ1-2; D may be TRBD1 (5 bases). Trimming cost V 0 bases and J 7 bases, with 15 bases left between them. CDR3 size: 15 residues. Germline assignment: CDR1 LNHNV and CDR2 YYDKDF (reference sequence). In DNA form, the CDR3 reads TGTGCCACCAGCAGAGATCTGCGCAGGGAGGCTGGCTACACCTTC. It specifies CATSRDLRREAGYTF.

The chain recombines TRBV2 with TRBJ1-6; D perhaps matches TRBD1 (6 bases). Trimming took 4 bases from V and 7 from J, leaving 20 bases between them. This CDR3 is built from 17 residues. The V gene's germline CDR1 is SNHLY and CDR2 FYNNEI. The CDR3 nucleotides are TGTGCCAGCAGTGGAACAGGGAGGGGGTGGAGAAATTCACCCCTCCACTTT. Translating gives CASSGTGRGWRNSPLHF. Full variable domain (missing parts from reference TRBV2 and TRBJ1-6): EPEVTQTPSHQVTQMGQEVILRCVPISNHLYFYWYRQILGQKVEFLVSFYNNEISEKSEIFDDQFSVERPDGSNFTLKIRSTKLEDSAMYFCASSGTGRGWRNSPLHFGNGTRLTVT.

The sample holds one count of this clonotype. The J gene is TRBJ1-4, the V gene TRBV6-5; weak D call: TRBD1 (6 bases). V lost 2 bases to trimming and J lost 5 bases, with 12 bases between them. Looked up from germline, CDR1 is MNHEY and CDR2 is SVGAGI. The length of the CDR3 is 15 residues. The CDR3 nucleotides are TGTGCCAGCAGTTACGGGGACAAGAGCAATGAAAAACTGTTTTTT. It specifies CASSYGDKSNEKLFF.